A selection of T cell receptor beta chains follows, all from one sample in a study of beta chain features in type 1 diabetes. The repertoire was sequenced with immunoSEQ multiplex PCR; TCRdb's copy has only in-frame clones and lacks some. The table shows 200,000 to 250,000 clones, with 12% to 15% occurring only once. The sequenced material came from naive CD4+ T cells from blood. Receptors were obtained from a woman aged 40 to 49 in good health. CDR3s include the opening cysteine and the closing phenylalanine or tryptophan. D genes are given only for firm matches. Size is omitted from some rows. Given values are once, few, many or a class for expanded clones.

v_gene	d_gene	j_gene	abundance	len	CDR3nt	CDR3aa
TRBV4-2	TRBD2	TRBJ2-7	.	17	TGTGCCAGCAGCCAAGATGGAGAGCGGGGGCATCCCTACGAGCAGTACTTC	CASSQDGERGHPYEQYF
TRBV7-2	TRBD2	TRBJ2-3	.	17	TGTGCCAGCAGCTTAGCCCAGCGGGGGGGCCGTACAGATACGCAGTATTTT	CASSLAQRGGRTDTQYF
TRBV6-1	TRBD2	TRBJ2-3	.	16	TGTGCCAGCAGTGAACTGATAGCGGGGGGCAGAGATACGCAGTATTTT	CASSELIAGGRDTQYF
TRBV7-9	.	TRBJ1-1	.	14	TGTGCCAGCAGCTCAAACGGGGGGAACACTGAAGCTTTCTTT	CASSSNGGNTEAFF
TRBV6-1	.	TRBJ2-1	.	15	TGTGCCAGCAGTGTATCGAACAGGGAGCACAATGAGCAGTTCTTC	CASSVSNREHNEQFF
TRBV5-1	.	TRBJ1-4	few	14	TGCGCCAGCAGCGGCAGTGCAACTAATGAAAAACTGTTTTTT	CASSGSATNEKLFF
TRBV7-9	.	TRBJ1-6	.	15	TGTGCCAGCAGCCTAAGCTCGGGTTTCAATTCACCCCTCCACTTT	CASSLSSGFNSPLHF
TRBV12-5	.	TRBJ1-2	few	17	TGTGCTAGTGGTTTGGTACAAAGGACAAAGACCTTCTATGGCTACACCTTC	CASGLVQRTKTFYGYTF
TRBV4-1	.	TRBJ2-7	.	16	TGCGCCAGCAGCCAAGGGGGGGGCGGGCTATCCTACGAGCAGTACTTC	CASSQGGGGLSYEQYF
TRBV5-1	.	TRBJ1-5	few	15	TGCGCCAGCAGCTTGGAAGGGGGAGAAAATCAGCCCCAGCATTTT	CASSLEGGENQPQHF
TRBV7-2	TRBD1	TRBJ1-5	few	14	TGTGCCAGCAGCCCACGGACAGGGAATCAGCCCCAGCATTTT	CASSPRTGNQPQHF
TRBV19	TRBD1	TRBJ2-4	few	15	TGTGCCAGTAGTTTAGGAACCGGGACAGTGAACATTCAGTACTTC	CASSLGTGTVNIQYF
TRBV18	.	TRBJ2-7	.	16	TGTGCCAGCTCACCACCGGGTTCGGGAACCCACTACGAGCAGTACTTC	CASSPPGSGTHYEQYF
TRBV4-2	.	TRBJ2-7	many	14	TGTGCCAGCAGCCAGGACCAGGGTGGATACGAGCAGTACTTC	CASSQDQGGYEQYF
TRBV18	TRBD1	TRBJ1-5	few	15	TGTGCCAGCTCACGCAAACAGGGGGGGGATCAGCCCCAGCATTTT	CASSRKQGGDQPQHF
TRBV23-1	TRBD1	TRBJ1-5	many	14	TGCGCCAGCAGTCTAGACAGGGCGACGCAGCCCCAGCATTTT	CASSLDRATQPQHF
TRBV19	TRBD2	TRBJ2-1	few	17	TGTGCCAGTAGTATAAGTCGGCTAGCGGGGGCGAGGGATGAGCAGTTCTTC	CASSISRLAGARDEQFF
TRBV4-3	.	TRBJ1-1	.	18	TGCGCCAGCAGCCCTCGAAACATCCGGAGGCCTCTCCTCCGGGAAGCTTTCTTT	CASSPRNIRRPLLREAFF
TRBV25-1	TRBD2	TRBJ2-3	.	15	TGTGCCAGCAGTGTGAGCGGGGGGAGCGCAGATACGCAGTATTTT	CASSVSGGSADTQYF
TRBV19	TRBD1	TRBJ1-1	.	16	TGTGCCAGTAGTGCGCGACAGGGTCCCCTGAACACTGAAGCTTTCTTT	CASSARQGPLNTEAFF
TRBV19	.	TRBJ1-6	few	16	TGTGCCAGTAGTATCTATGGACTTCGGCGGGGATCACCCCTCCACTTT	CASSIYGLRRGSPLHF
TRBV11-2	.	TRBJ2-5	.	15	TGTGCCAGCAGCTTAGGGAGTAGCGGAAAAGAGACCCAGTACTTC	CASSLGSSGKETQYF
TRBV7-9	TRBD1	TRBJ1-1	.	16	TGTGCCAGCAGCTTAGCCGACAGGGGGGTTTGGGCTGAAGCTTTCTTT	CASSLADRGVWAEAFF
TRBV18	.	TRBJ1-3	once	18	TGTGCCAGCTCACCATTATCGCGGGGCCCCAGCTCTGGAAACACCATATATTTT	CASSPLSRGPSSGNTIYF
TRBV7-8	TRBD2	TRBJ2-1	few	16	TGTGCCAGCAGCCCCAGGACTAGCGGGGCATACAATGAGCAGTTCTTC	CASSPRTSGAYNEQFF
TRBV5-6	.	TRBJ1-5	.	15	TGTGCCAGCAGCTTCCGGGGTTTAGGGAATCAGCCCCAGCATTTT	CASSFRGLGNQPQHF
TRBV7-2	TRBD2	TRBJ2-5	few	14	TGTGCCAGCAGGCTAGCGGGGGGCGGCGAGACCCAGTACTTC	CASRLAGGGETQYF
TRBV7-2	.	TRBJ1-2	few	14	TGTGCCAGCAGCTTCCCGACAGCTAACTATGGCTACACCTTC	CASSFPTANYGYTF
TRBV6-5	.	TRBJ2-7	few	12	TGTGCCAGCAGTACAGGGAACTACGAGCAGTACTTC	CASSTGNYEQYF
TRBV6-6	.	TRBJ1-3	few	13	TGTGCCAGCAGCGGTAGCTCTGGAAACACCATATATTTT	CASSGSSGNTIYF
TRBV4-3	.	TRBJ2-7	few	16	TGCGCCAGCAGCCAAGATCGGGTAGGATTTGCCTACGAGCAGTACTTC	CASSQDRVGFAYEQYF
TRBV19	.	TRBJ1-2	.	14	TGTGCCAGTACGGCACCCCACAGCATCTATGGCTACACCTTC	CASTAPHSIYGYTF
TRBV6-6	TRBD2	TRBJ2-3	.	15	TGTGCCAGCAGACTTAGCGGGGGGCTGGCAGATACGCAGTATTTT	CASRLSGGLADTQYF
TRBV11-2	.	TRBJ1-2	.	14	TGTGCCAGCAGCCCCAGAGCGTACGACTGGGGCTACACCTTC	CASSPRAYDWGYTF
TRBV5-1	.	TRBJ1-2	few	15	TGCGCCAGCAGCCCCGGCGACAGGCAACGCGGTGGCTACACCTTC	CASSPGDRQRGGYTF
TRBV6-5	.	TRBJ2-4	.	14	TGTGCCAGCAGCCCCCCAGGAGCCAAAAACATTCAGTACTTC	CASSPPGAKNIQYF
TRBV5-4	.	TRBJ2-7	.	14	TGTGCCAGCAGCTTGGCTGCCACAACCTACGAGCAGTACTTC	CASSLAATTYEQYF
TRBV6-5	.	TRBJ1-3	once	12	TGTGCCAGCAGTTACAACAGGGCCGCCCTATATTTT	CASSYNRAALYF
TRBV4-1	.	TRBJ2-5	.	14	TGCGCCAGCAGCCAAGAAACCGCTGGAGGGACCCAGTACTTC	CASSQETAGGTQYF
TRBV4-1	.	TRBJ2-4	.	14	TGCGCCAGCAGCCAAGTGAGGGCCAAAAACATTCAGTACTTC	CASSQVRAKNIQYF
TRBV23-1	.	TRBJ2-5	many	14	TGCGCCAGCAGTCCGCGCGGGACAGAAGAGACCCAGTACTTC	CASSPRGTEETQYF
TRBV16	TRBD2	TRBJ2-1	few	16	TGTGCCAGCAGCCAATCGGCTAGCGGGCCCTCCCGGGAGCAGTTCTTC	CASSQSASGPSREQFF
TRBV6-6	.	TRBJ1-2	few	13	TGTGCCAGCAGCCGCGACACCAACTATGGCTACACCTTC	CASSRDTNYGYTF
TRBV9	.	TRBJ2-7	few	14	TGTGCCAGCAGCTTGGATCAGGGCGGTTACGAGCAGTACTTC	CASSLDQGGYEQYF
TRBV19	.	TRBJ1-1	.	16	TGTGCCAGTAGTATGTCCCGGACACGGAAGAACACTGAAGCTTTCTTT	CASSMSRTRKNTEAFF
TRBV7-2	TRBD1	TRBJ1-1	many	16	TGTGCCAGCAGCTTCAGGGGGCGCGGGTCGAACACTGAAGCTTTCTTT	CASSFRGRGSNTEAFF
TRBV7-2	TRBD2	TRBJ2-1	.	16	TGTGCCAGCAGCTTAGCCGGGACTAGTACTTACAATGAGCAGTTCTTC	CASSLAGTSTYNEQFF
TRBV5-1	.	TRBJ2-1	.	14	TGCGCCAGCAGCGCCCGGGACTCCACCAATGAGCAGTTCTTC	CASSARDSTNEQFF
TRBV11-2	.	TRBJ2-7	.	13	TGTGCCAGCAGACGGGTGCACTCCTACGAGCAGTACTTC	CASRRVHSYEQYF
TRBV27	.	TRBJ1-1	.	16	TGTGCCAGCAGTTTTTGGCAGGGGAGATCGAACACTGAAGCTTTCTTT	CASSFWQGRSNTEAFF
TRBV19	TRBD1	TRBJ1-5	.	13	TGTGCCAGTAACGACAGGGGAAATCAGCCCCAGCATTTT	CASNDRGNQPQHF